Presented here are 14 T cell receptor beta chains from one specimen sequenced in a study of shared clonotypes between healthy human individuals. Clones were sequenced by immunoSEQ multiplex PCR, and TCRdb holds only the in-frame ones, with some missing. The sample carries nearly 500,000 clones, around 80% recorded once. Material for sequencing was PBMCs. The receptors originated from a woman between 40 and 50 years old in good health. Some clones in this sample may be carry-over from other donors' samples.

This chain joins TRBV18 and TRBJ2-3; no clear D gene. Germline V lookup: CDR1 KGHSH, CDR2 LQKENI. V shed 5 bases and J shed 1 base, with 4 bases lying between them. The CDR3 runs to 12 residues. CDR3 sequence (DNA): TGTGCCAGCTCAGTCGGCACAGATACGCAGTATTTT. Its translation is CASSVGTDTQYF.

The gene calls are TRBV5-4 and TRBJ2-6, with D uncertain. Trimming took off 6 bases at V and 0 bases at J, with 4 bases between the two ends. Per germline, CDR1 SGHNT and CDR2 YYREEE (reference sequence). This CDR3 region has 13 residues. The CDR3: CASTHSGANVLTF. Here the CDR3 DNA reads TGTGCCAGCACTCACTCTGGGGCCAACGTCCTGACTTTC. The complete variable domain, with remaining parts taken from reference TRBV5-4 and TRBJ2-6, reads ETGVTQSPTHLIKTRGQQVTLRCSSQSGHNTVSWYQQALGQGPQFIFQYYREEENGRGNFPPRFSGLQFPNYSSELNVNALELDDSALYLCASTHSGANVLTFGAGSRLTVL.

V is TRBV2 and J is TRBJ2-5; the D is unclear. The germline V and J ends were trimmed by 5 bases and 0 bases, with 10 bases remaining between them. The CDR3 covers 14 residues. Germline-derived CDR1 and CDR2 are SNHLY and FYNNEI. DNA for the CDR3: TGTGCCAGCAGTCCCTTGTCGGACCAAGAGACCCAGTACTTC. Translated: CASSPLSDQETQYF.

This clone showed up many times. The J gene is TRBJ1-1, the V gene TRBV2; D unclear. CDR1 and CDR2 (germline): SNHLY, FYNNEI. With 6 bases removed from V and 3 bases from J, the gap between germline ends came to 11 bases. The CDR3 loop spans 13 amino acids. DNA of the CDR3: TGTGCCAGCAGAATCGGACGACACACTGAAGCTTTCTTT. Its translation is CASRIGRHTEAFF. Using reference TRBV2 and TRBJ1-1 for the parts outside the CDR3, the full variable domain is EPEVTQTPSHQVTQMGQEVILRCVPISNHLYFYWYRQILGQKVEFLVSFYNNEISEKSEIFDDQFSVERPDGSNFTLKIRSTKLEDSAMYFCASRIGRHTEAFFGQGTRLTVV.

Comment on this clone: This may arise from a read error, as a much more abundant clone is one base away. The rearrangement joins TRBV2 to TRBJ1-5; 10 bases match TRBD1. Germline V gene sequence: CDR1 SNHLY, CDR2 FYNNEI. The length of the CDR3 is 15 residues. After removal of 5 bases from V and 2 bases from J, the junction contained 3 bases not matched to a gene. The CDR3 nucleotides read TGTGCCAGCAGTCGGGACAGGGGCGGCAATCAGCCCCAGCATTTT. Its protein is CASSRDRGGNQPQHF.

The count of this clone is one. The genes are TRBV7-2 and TRBJ2-7; 10 bases agree with TRBD2. With V trimmed by 5 bases and J by 0 bases, 13 bases remained unmatched. This CDR3 region has 18 residues. Germline assignment: CDR1 SGHTA and CDR2 FQGNSA. DNA of the CDR3: TGTGCCAGCAGCCCGCGGGGGGGGACTAGCGCTCGCTCCTACGAGCAGTACTTC. Protein: CASSPRGGTSARSYEQYF.

The chain employs TRBV2 and TRBJ1-1; the D is unclear. The CDR3 is made up of 13 amino acids. Trimming removed 8 bases from V and 1 base from J, with 11 bases in between. Germline CDR1 is SNHLY and CDR2 is FYNNEI. The CDR3 DNA is TGTGCCAGCGAGGTGGGGAGGAACACTGAAGCTTTCTTT. Residues: CASEVGRNTEAFF. Full variable domain (remainder filled in from reference TRBV2 and TRBJ1-1): EPEVTQTPSHQVTQMGQEVILRCVPISNHLYFYWYRQILGQKVEFLVSFYNNEISEKSEIFDDQFSVERPDGSNFTLKIRSTKLEDSAMYFCASEVGRNTEAFFGQGTRLTVV.

The rearrangement links TRBV6-1 to TRBJ2-3; D not resolved. V was trimmed by 1 base and J by 5 bases, leaving 13 bases between them. The CDR3 consists of 15 residues. Germline CDR1 MNHNS, CDR2 SASEGT. The CDR3 nucleotides are TGTGCCAGCAGTGAAGGCCAGACGGGCAGAGATACGCAGTATTTT. It translates to CASSEGQTGRDTQYF.

This chain uses TRBV6-6 with TRBJ1-2; D ambiguous. The CDR3 is 14 residues long. Germline V gene sequence: CDR1 MNHNY, CDR2 SVGAGI (reference sequence). V was shortened by 5 bases and J by 0 bases, with 10 bases between the two germline ends. The CDR3 nucleotides are TGTGCCAGCAGTGCCCTTGAAGCTAACTATGGCTACACCTTC. Protein product: CASSALEANYGYTF.

This clone showed up just once. The chain recombines TRBV6-4 with TRBJ2-1; 9 nucleotides line up with TRBD2. The trim removed 4 bases at V and 5 bases at J, leaving 9 bases unmatched. CDR1 and CDR2 (germline): MRHNA, SNTAGT. The CDR3 totals 16 residues. CDR3 sequence (DNA): TGTGCCAGCAGTGCCCTTGGGACTAGCAGCCACAATGAGCAGTTCTTC. It translates to CASSALGTSSHNEQFF.

The CDR3 coding sequence is TGTGCCAGCACCACCCTGTTTAGCAATCAGCCCCAGCATTTT. Translation gives CASTTLFSNQPQHF. The genes are TRBV2 and TRBJ1-5; D gene ambiguous. The V and J ends lost 7 bases and 0 bases respectively, with 10 bases between them. The CDR3 length is 14 residues. Germline CDR1 SNHLY, CDR2 FYNNEI.

The DNA for the CDR3 is TGTGCCAGCAGACTACAGGGGGCCGACACCGGGGAGCTGTTTTTT. Its protein product is CASRLQGADTGELFF. The chain has TRBV7-2 and TRBJ2-2; TRBD1 matches 9 bases. The germline gives CDR1 SGHTA, CDR2 FQGNSA. The CDR3 consists of 15 residues. V shed 6 bases and J 3 bases; nucleotides not matched to a gene: 5.

The gene calls are TRBV9 and TRBJ2-3; unclear D gene. Germline loops: CDR1 SGDLS, CDR2 YYNGEE. The V end lost 1 base, the J end lost 0 bases, and 3 bases lay between the germline ends. CDR3 length equals 13 residues. The CDR3, as DNA: TGTGCCAGCAGCGTACCCAGCACAGATACGCAGTATTTT. Translating it yields CASSVPSTDTQYF.

Here the CDR3 DNA reads TGTGCCAGTAGTATGTACGGGAGGGCCTACAATGAGCAGTTCTTC. Its translation is CASSMYGRAYNEQFF. The chain recombines TRBV19 with TRBJ2-1; 8 bases are shared with TRBD2. The trim removed 3 bases at V and 2 bases at J, leaving 3 bases unmatched. CDR1 and CDR2 (germline): LNHDA, SQIVND (reference sequence). The CDR3 extends over 15 amino acids. Together with reference TRBV19 and TRBJ2-1, the CDR3 gives the full variable domain: DGGITQSPKYLFRKEGQNVTLSCEQNLNHDAMYWYRQDPGQGLRLIYYSQIVNDFQKGDIAEGYSVSREKKESFPLTVTSAQKNPTAFYLCASSMYGRAYNEQFFGPGTRLTVL.